The 3 T cell receptor beta chains reported below all come from one sample, sequenced in a study of T cell changes during pregnancy in multiple sclerosis. The data were produced by immunoSEQ multiplex PCR, yet TCRdb's version contains in-frame clones alone and is incomplete. The sample comprises around 24,000 clones, approximately 86% of which are singletons, and about 13% rests with the top ten. The sequences come from CD8+ T cells from peripheral blood mononuclear cells, collected in the first trimester of pregnancy. The receptors were gathered from a female donor in good health, enrolled as a control in a pregnancy study.

The chain recombines TRBV11-2 with TRBJ2-3, with D perhaps matching TRBD2 (6 bases). Germline V gene sequence: CDR1 SGHAT, CDR2 FQNNGV. This CDR3 spans 16 amino acids. V was cut by 5 bases and J by 0 bases, with 15 bases left in between. The CDR3 sequence: CASSPSPGVSTDTQYF. The CDR3 DNA reads TGTGCCAGCAGCCCCTCTCCGGGGGTCAGCACAGATACGCAGTATTTT.

This CDR3 is CASSVGTGREKLFF. The CDR3 DNA is TGTGCCAGCAGCGTTGGGACAGGGAGGGAAAAACTGTTTTTT. J is TRBJ1-4 and V is TRBV9, with 9 bases matching TRBD1. Germline V gives CDR1 SGDLS, CDR2 YYNGEE. The CDR3 covers 14 residues. V was pared by 2 bases and J by 8 bases, with 4 bases of the junction left unmatched.

The chain employs TRBV4-1 and TRBJ2-2; no clear D. Trimming left V 3 bases short and J 1 base short, with 9 bases between. The CDR3 has 15 residues. Looked up from germline, CDR1 is MGHRA and CDR2 is YSYEKL. In DNA, the CDR3 is TGCGCCAGCAGCCAGACTGGCGAGAACACCGGGGAGCTGTTTTTT. Encoded protein: CASSQTGENTGELFF.